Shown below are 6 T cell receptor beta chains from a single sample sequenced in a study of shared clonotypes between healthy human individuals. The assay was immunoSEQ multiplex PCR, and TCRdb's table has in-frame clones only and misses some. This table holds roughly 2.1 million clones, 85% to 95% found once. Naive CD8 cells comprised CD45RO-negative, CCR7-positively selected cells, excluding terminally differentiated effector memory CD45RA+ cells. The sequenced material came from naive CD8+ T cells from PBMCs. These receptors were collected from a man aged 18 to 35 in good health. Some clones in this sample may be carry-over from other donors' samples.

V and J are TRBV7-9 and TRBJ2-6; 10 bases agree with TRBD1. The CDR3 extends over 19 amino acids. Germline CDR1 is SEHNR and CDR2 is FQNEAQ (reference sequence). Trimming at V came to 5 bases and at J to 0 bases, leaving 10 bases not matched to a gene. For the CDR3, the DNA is TGTGCCAGCAGCGTCGGACCGGGACAGGGGTCCTCTGGGGCCAACGTCCTGACTTTC. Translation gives CASSVGPGQGSSGANVLTF. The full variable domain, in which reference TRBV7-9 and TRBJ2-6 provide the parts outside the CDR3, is DTGVSQNPRHKITKRGQNVTFRCDPISEHNRLYWYRQTLGQGPEFLTYFQNEAQLEKSRLLSDRFSAERPKGSFSTLEIQRTEQGDSAMYLCASSVGPGQGSSGANVLTFGAGSRLTVL.

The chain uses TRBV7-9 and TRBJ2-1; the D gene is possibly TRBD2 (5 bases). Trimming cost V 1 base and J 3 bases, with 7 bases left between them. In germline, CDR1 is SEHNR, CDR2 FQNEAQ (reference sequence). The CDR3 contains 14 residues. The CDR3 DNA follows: TGTGCCAGCAGCTTAGTTAGCGTCTACAATGAGCAGTTCTTC. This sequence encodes CASSLVSVYNEQFF.

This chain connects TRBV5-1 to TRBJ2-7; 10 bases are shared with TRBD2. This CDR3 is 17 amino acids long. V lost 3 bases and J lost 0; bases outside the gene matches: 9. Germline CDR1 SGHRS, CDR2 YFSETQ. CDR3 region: CASSSGLADISSYEQYF. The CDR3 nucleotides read TGCGCCAGCAGCTCCGGACTAGCGGATATCAGCTCCTACGAGCAGTACTTC.

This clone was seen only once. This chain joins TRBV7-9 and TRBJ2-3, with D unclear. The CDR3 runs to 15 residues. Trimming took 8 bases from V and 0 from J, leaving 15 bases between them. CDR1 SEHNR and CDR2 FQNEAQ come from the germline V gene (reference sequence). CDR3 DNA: TGTGCCAGCCCCTCTGGCGGAGCTAGCACAGATACGCAGTATTTT. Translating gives CASPSGGASTDTQYF.

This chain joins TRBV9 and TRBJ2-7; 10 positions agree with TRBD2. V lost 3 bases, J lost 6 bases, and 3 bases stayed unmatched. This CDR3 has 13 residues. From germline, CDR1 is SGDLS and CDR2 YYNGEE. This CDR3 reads CASSEGLASEQYF. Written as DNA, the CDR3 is TGTGCCAGCAGCGAGGGACTAGCGTCCGAGCAGTACTTC.

In DNA form, the CDR3 reads TGTGCCAGCAGTTACTCAGCGGCGGGCGGAGAGACCCAGTACTTC. This sequence encodes CASSYSAAGGETQYF. The chain combines TRBV6-5 with TRBJ2-5; possible D gene TRBD2, 5 bases. Germline loops: CDR1 MNHEY, CDR2 SVGAGI. This CDR3 spans 15 amino acids. V dropped 0 bases and J dropped 4 bases, with 12 bases sitting between them.